The text below deals with one T cell receptor (beta chain). Its antigen is undetermined. PCR used 60 Vbeta primers and 13 Jbeta primers. TCRdb's copy holds only in-frame clones and misses some; the assay was immunoSEQ multiplex PCR. The profile shows approximately 120,000 clones, approximately 80% of them singletons. The CDR3 spans 15 residues. CDR1 and CDR2 (germline): MNHNS, SASEGT. The junction had 5 bases not matched to a gene; V was cut back by 1 base and J by 5 bases. This sample was included in a study of cytomegalovirus exposure and HLA in healthy donors. Overall study: Tens of millions of unique TCRs from HLA-typed donors were held in an early release of data.

Study-wide results and caveats: Being productive about 87% or about 30% of the time was typical of most TCR beta V segments in an earlier analysis.

The sequenced material came from PBMCs. This chain joins TRBV6-1 and TRBJ2-5; 9 positions match TRBD1. The receptor comes from a middle-aged woman in good health and CMV-seropositive. The CDR3 loop is CASSEVGTGLETQYF. The CDR3 DNA reads TGTGCCAGCAGTGAAGTTGGGACAGGGCTTGAGACCCAGTACTTC.